The 18 T cell receptor beta chains listed next were all sequenced from one sample in a study of T cell responses to AZD1222 COVID-19 vaccine. The assay was immunoSEQ multiplex PCR, and TCRdb's table has in-frame clones only and misses some. The table records 85,000 or so clones, around nine tenths of them present only once. The specimen comprised peripheral blood, sampled 28 days after the second AZD1222 dose. The source is an adult who received the AZD1222 COVID-19 vaccine.

This chain joins TRBV27 and TRBJ1-2; tentative D call: TRBD1 (6 bases). The germline CDR1 and CDR2 sequences are MNHEY and SMNVEV (reference sequence). The CDR3 length is 15 residues. Trimming removed 3 bases at V and 0 bases at J, with 11 bases between. CDR3 in amino acids: CASSFGQRTNYGYTF. The CDR3 DNA reads as TGTGCCAGCAGTTTTGGACAGAGAACTAACTATGGCTACACCTTC.

V is TRBV11-3 and J is TRBJ1-6; D is undetermined. The germline V gene has CDR1 SGHNT and CDR2 YENEEA. The V end was cut by 0 bases, the J end by 7 bases, with 7 bases between. This CDR3 is 14 amino acids long. CDR3: CASSLEGVNSPLHF. CDR3 nucleotide sequence: TGTGCCAGCAGCTTAGAAGGAGTAAATTCACCCCTCCACTTT.

The count of this clone is one. This chain connects TRBV11-1 to TRBJ1-1; D unresolved. This CDR3 has 14 amino acids. Germline CDR1 SGHAT, CDR2 FQDESV (reference sequence). V was shortened by 2 bases and J by 0 bases, with 7 bases between the two germline ends. The CDR3 spells CASSLFSLNTEAFF. DNA for the CDR3: TGTGCCAGCAGCTTATTTTCTTTGAACACTGAAGCTTTCTTT.

The chain employs TRBV18 and TRBJ2-5; TRBD2 matches at 11 bases. The CDR3 is 17 residues long. Germline V gene data show CDR1 as KGHSH and CDR2 as LQKENI. Trimming at V came to 1 base and at J to 2 bases, leaving 6 bases not matched to a gene. The CDR3 DNA sequence: TGTGCCAGCTCACCACGAGTAGCGGGGGGGTATCAAGAGACCCAGTACTTC. Protein product: CASSPRVAGGYQETQYF.

The rearrangement joins TRBV30 to TRBJ2-7; 11 bases fit TRBD2. V gave up 8 bases and J gave up 0 bases; unmatched junction bases: 6. CDR1 GTSNPN and CDR2 SVGIG come from the germline V gene (reference sequence). The CDR3 consists of 14 residues. DNA for the CDR3: TGTGCCGGGTCTAGCGGGGGGCCCTCCTACGAGCAGTACTTC. Translated, it gives CAGSSGGPSYEQYF.

The chain has TRBV19 and TRBJ2-7, with 11 bases identical to TRBD2. The germline V gene has CDR1 LNHDA and CDR2 SQIVND (reference sequence). The CDR3 is 13 residues long. J gave up 4 bases and V 5 bases, and 1 base lay outside the gene matches. The CDR3 sequence: CASSVAGGYEQYF. In DNA form, the CDR3 reads TGTGCCAGTAGTGTAGCGGGAGGGTACGAGCAGTACTTC.

V gene TRBV28 combines with J gene TRBJ2-3; a weak D match, TRBD2 (6 bases). CDR3 length: 16 residues. The V end lost 4 bases, the J end lost 2 bases, and 16 bases lay between the germline ends. Germline values: CDR1 MDHEN, CDR2 SYDVKM. CDR3 residues: CASSSYLGTSTDTQYF. CDR3 coding DNA: TGTGCCAGCAGTTCCTACCTCGGGACTTCCACAGATACGCAGTATTTT. Filled out from reference TRBV28 and TRBJ2-3, the complete variable domain reads DVKVTQSSRYLVKRTGEKVFLECVQDMDHENMFWYRQDPGLGLRLIYFSYDVKMKEKGDIPEGYSVSREKKERFSLILESASTNQTSMYLCASSSYLGTSTDTQYFGPGTRLTVL.

The chain couples TRBV10-2 to TRBJ2-7, with 9 nucleotides matching TRBD1. Germline loops: CDR1 WSHSY, CDR2 SAAADI. Germline trimming cut 8 bases from V and 5 bases from J; bases unmatched to any gene: 4. The CDR3 contains 12 residues. The CDR3 loop is CASGGQGNEQYF. The CDR3 DNA is TGCGCCAGCGGGGGACAGGGCAACGAGCAGTACTTC.

This clone was seen a handful of times. V and J are TRBV19 and TRBJ2-1, with TRBD2 matching over 9 bases. The CDR3 loop spans 18 amino acids. Trimming at V came to 5 bases and at J to 8 bases, leaving 19 bases not matched to a gene. Looked up from germline, CDR1 is LNHDA and CDR2 is SQIVND (reference sequence). CDR3 amino acids: CASSLTAGGLIALHEQFF. The CDR3 nucleotides read TGTGCCAGTAGTCTCACAGCGGGAGGCCTAATCGCACTACATGAGCAGTTCTTC.

The chain employs TRBV7-2 and TRBJ1-6; TRBD1 might be the D (5 bases). V lost 3 bases, J lost 9 bases, and 12 bases lay in between. This CDR3 region has 14 residues. Germline-derived CDR1 and CDR2 are SGHTA and FQGNSA. CDR3 amino acids: CASSFVQGGSPLHF. DNA for the CDR3: TGTGCCAGCAGCTTCGTTCAGGGCGGTTCACCCCTCCACTTT. Together with reference TRBV7-2 and TRBJ1-6, the CDR3 gives the full variable domain: GAGVSQSPSNKVTEKGKDVELRCDPISGHTALYWYRQSLGQGLEFLIYFQGNSAPDKSGLPSDRFSAERTGGSVSTLTIQRTQQEDSAVYLCASSFVQGGSPLHFGNGTRLTVT.

The chain employs TRBV19 and TRBJ2-2; D not resolved. The V gene lost 5 bases and the J gene lost 2 bases, with 6 bases spanning the gap. This CDR3 has 13 residues. CDR1 and CDR2 (germline): LNHDA, SQIVND (reference sequence). The DNA for the CDR3 is TGTGCCAGTAGTTTTCTCAACACCGGGGAGCTGTTTTTT. This translates into CASSFLNTGELFF.

This sequence joins TRBV2 and TRBJ2-5, with D uncertain. V lost 6 bases and J 3 bases, leaving 2 bases between the germline ends. Germline V CDR1 and CDR2: SNHLY, FYNNEI. This CDR3 has 10 residues. The CDR3 sequence is CASSKETQYF. CDR3 nucleotide sequence: TGTGCCAGCAGCAAAGAGACCCAGTACTTC.

The chain is built from TRBV5-1 and TRBJ1-1, with 8 bases fitting TRBD1. Per the germline V gene, CDR1 is SGHRS and CDR2 is YFSETQ. The V gene end was trimmed by 4 bases and the J gene end by 5 bases; junction bases not matched to a gene: 7. The CDR3 consists of 14 residues. The CDR3 DNA reads as TGCGCCAGCAGCGACGGACAGGGAGGGACTGAAGCTTTCTTT. It specifies CASSDGQGGTEAFF.

This clone appeared a few times. V usage is TRBV7-6 and J usage is TRBJ2-2, with 8 bases lining up with TRBD2. CDR3 length equals 17 residues. V lost 0 bases to trimming and J lost 3 bases; unmatched junction nucleotides: 6. CDR1 is SGHVS, CDR2 FNYEAQ, per germline. CDR3 region: CASSLAHSGSHTGELFF. For the CDR3, the DNA is TGTGCCAGCAGCTTAGCTCACAGCGGGAGTCACACCGGGGAGCTGTTTTTT.

V gene TRBV7-2 combines with J gene TRBJ2-5, with D possibly being TRBD2 (6 bases). Per the germline V gene, CDR1 is SGHTA and CDR2 is FQGNSA. The CDR3 spans 19 residues. Trimming pared 1 base from V and 1 base from J, leaving 22 bases between. Written as DNA, the CDR3 is TGTGCCAGCAGCTTAGAACTCGGGAGAAACCATGAGGGCCAAGAGACCCAGTACTTC. Translation: CASSLELGRNHEGQETQYF.

The chain links TRBV9 to TRBJ1-1; possible D gene TRBD1, 5 bases. The germline V gene encodes CDR1 SGDLS and CDR2 YYNGEE. V was cut by 0 bases and J by 2 bases, with 14 bases left in between. This CDR3 has 16 amino acids. The CDR3 here is CASSVGRDRINTEAFF. CDR3 nucleotides: TGTGCCAGCAGCGTAGGTAGAGACAGAATAAACACTGAAGCTTTCTTT. The full variable domain, completed using reference TRBV9 and TRBJ1-1, is DSGVTQTPKHLITATGQRVTLRCSPRSGDLSVYWYQQSLDQGLQFLIQYYNGEERAKGNILERFSAQQFPDLHSELNLSSLELGDSALYFCASSVGRDRINTEAFFGQGTRLTVV.

This chain links TRBV7-9 with TRBJ2-1; a weak D match, TRBD2 (5 bases). This CDR3 is built from 15 residues. Germline CDR1 SEHNR, CDR2 FQNEAQ (reference sequence). Trimming shortened V by 8 bases and J by 5 bases, and 19 bases separated the two germline ends. This chain's CDR3 is CASAPTRPLNNEQFF. The CDR3 DNA is TGTGCCAGCGCCCCCACTAGGCCCCTTAACAATGAGCAGTTCTTC.

The chain recombines TRBV9 with TRBJ1-2; maybe TRBD1 (6 bases). Germline CDR1 and CDR2: SGDLS and YYNGEE. The CDR3 totals 16 residues. Trimming removed 1 base from V and 8 bases from J, with 21 bases in between. The CDR3 is CASSVRPSGGPEGYTF. The DNA of the CDR3 is TGTGCCAGCAGCGTAAGGCCGTCGGGGGGGCCAGAAGGCTACACCTTC.